The rows below give T cell receptor beta chains drawn from one sample of a study of cytomegalovirus exposure and HLA in healthy donors. The repertoire was sequenced with immunoSEQ multiplex PCR; TCRdb's copy has only in-frame clones and lacks some. The repertoire has 100,000 or so clones, around 88% of them found once; the top ten carry roughly 4%. Sequenced input: PBMCs. These receptors were obtained from a woman in her twenties or thirties in good health and CMV-seronegative. Both conserved end residues are part of each CDR3. The order of the fields is D gene, J gene, clone size, V gene, CDR3 DNA, CDR3 protein. D genes are given only for firm matches. Clone size is not always given. Where it is, it says once, few, many or a class for expanded clones.

>-|TRBJ2-1|-|TRBV19
TGTGCCAGTAGTATAGATCGGAGCTACAATGAGCAGTTCTTC
CASSIDRSYNEQFF
>-|TRBJ2-7|-|TRBV19
TGTGCCACCGCGACAGGACGACTTGAAGGAGGCGAGCAGTACTTC
CATATGRLEGGEQYF
>-|TRBJ2-7|-|TRBV21-1
TGTGCCAGTACTAAATACATGGAAACCGAAACGGAGGGACGGCCCTACGAGCAGTACTTC
CASTKYMETETEGRPYEQYF
>-|TRBJ1-1|-|TRBV2
TGTGCCAGCCCTCGACAGGTAGAAGCTTTCTTT
CASPRQVEAFF
>TRBD1|TRBJ2-7|-|TRBV10-1
TGCGCCAGCAGTGAGGGACAGGCCCCTAAGGAGCAGTACTTC
CASSEGQAPKEQYF
>-|TRBJ1-5|-|TRBV19
TGTGCCAGTAGTATTTTTGGCGGAGATCAGCCCCAGCATTTT
CASSIFGGDQPQHF
>TRBD1|TRBJ2-5|-|TRBV19
TGTGCCAGTAGCTTCATATGGACAGGTGGAGAGACCCAGTACTTC
CASSFIWTGGETQYF
>-|TRBJ2-7|-|TRBV10-3
TGTGCCATCAGTGAGTCTATTGCTGTTCGGTCCTACGAGCAGTACTTC
CAISESIAVRSYEQYF
>-|TRBJ1-5|-|TRBV6-1
TGTGCCAGCAAAAGGAACGGGAGCAATCAGCCCCAGCATTTT
CASKRNGSNQPQHF
>TRBD1|TRBJ1-2|-|TRBV7-9
TGTGCCAGCAGCTTAGCAACAGGGGGCGCGAGGGGCTACACCTTC
CASSLATGGARGYTF
>-|TRBJ1-2|once|TRBV5-6
TGTGCCAGCAGAACCGGACAACCCTACTATAACTATGGCTACACCTTC
CASRTGQPYYNYGYTF
>-|TRBJ1-2|-|TRBV7-8
TGTGCCAGCAGCTTAGCCGGCTCGGGGGGCGCGGAGTATGGCTACACCTTC
CASSLAGSGGAEYGYTF
>TRBD2|TRBJ2-5|-|TRBV7-9
TGTGCCAGCAGCCCACTAGCGGGGGCTTTTCAAGAGACCCAGTACTTC
CASSPLAGAFQETQYF
>TRBD2|TRBJ2-2|-|TRBV7-3
TGTGCCAGCAGCTCTGGACTAGCGGGGCTTAACACCGGGGAGCTGTTTTTT
CASSSGLAGLNTGELFF
>-|TRBJ2-3|-|TRBV7-3
TGTGCCAGCAGCTTGTGGGGCGGCACAGATACGCAGTATTTT
CASSLWGGTDTQYF
>-|TRBJ1-2|-|TRBV11-2
TGTGCCAGCAGCTTAGGAACAGCTAACTATGGCTACACCTTC
CASSLGTANYGYTF
>TRBD1|TRBJ2-2|few|TRBV27
TGTGCCAGCAGCTTTTCCGGGACAGGGGGGGCCGGGGAGCTGTTTTTT
CASSFSGTGGAGELFF
>TRBD1|TRBJ1-3|-|TRBV5-1
TGCGCCAGCAGCGGGACAGACTCTGGAAACACCATATATTTT
CASSGTDSGNTIYF
>-|TRBJ1-5|-|TRBV9
TGTGCCAGCAGCCCGGACTGGAATCAGCCCCAGCATTTT
CASSPDWNQPQHF
>TRBD1|TRBJ2-1|-|TRBV14
TGTGCCAGCAGCCCCGGGACAGCGAATGAGCAGTTCTTC
CASSPGTANEQFF
>TRBD1|TRBJ2-5|-|TRBV25-1
TGTGCCAGCTGCGCCCGGGACAGGGTCCAAGAGACCCAGTACTTC
CASCARDRVQETQYF
>-|TRBJ2-7|-|TRBV4-1
TGCGCCAGCAGCCAACCTAATCCCCGGGACTTTCTTTTGGAGCAGTACTTC
CASSQPNPRDFLLEQYF
>TRBD1|TRBJ2-5|-|TRBV5-1
TGCGCCAGCAGCTTGAGGGGGCTCCAAGAGACCCAGTACTTC
CASSLRGLQETQYF
>-|TRBJ1-1|-|TRBV19
TGTGCCAGTAGTTTCAGGGTTGAGAAGACTGAAGCTTTCTTT
CASSFRVEKTEAFF
>TRBD2|TRBJ2-1|-|TRBV20-1
TGCAGTGCTGAGCGGGAGCATGAGCAGTTCTTC
CSAEREHEQFF
>-|TRBJ1-5|few|TRBV19
TGTGCCAGTAGCCTGGGGGGTATCAGCAATCAGCCCCAGCATTTT
CASSLGGISNQPQHF
>-|TRBJ1-1|once|TRBV5-1
TGCGCCAGCAGCTCAACCGACAGAATGAACACTGAAGCTTTCTTT
CASSSTDRMNTEAFF
>TRBD1|TRBJ2-3|-|TRBV6-5
TGTGCCAGCAGTTACCAGACAGGGGCCCCAGATACGCAGTATTTT
CASSYQTGAPDTQYF
>-|TRBJ1-5|-|TRBV4-2
TGTGCCAGCAGCCAAGAGGCAACAGGGTTCTTGGCTCAGCCCCAGCATTTT
CASSQEATGFLAQPQHF
>TRBD1|TRBJ1-2|-|TRBV19
TGTGCCAGTAGTATGGGACAGGGGGGAGGCTACACCTTC
CASSMGQGGGYTF
>-|TRBJ2-2|-|TRBV4-1
TGCGCCAGCAGCGAGGGAAAGCGCACCGGGGAGCTGTTTTTT
CASSEGKRTGELFF
>-|TRBJ2-7|-|TRBV2
TGTGCCAGCAGTGCTCAGGGGACCACTTCCTACGAGCAGTACTTC
CASSAQGTTSYEQYF
>-|TRBJ2-1|-|TRBV5-6
TGTGCCAGCAGCTCCGGGGTAGCGGCGTACAATGAGCAGTTCTTC
CASSSGVAAYNEQFF
>TRBD1|TRBJ1-5|once|TRBV10-1
TGCGCCAGCAGTGAGGACAGGGGAATTCCCCAGCATTTT
CASSEDRGIPQHF
>-|TRBJ1-1|few|TRBV6-5
TGTGCCAGCAGTACGAAACAGGGTGAAGCTTTCTTT
CASSTKQGEAFF
>TRBD2|TRBJ2-7|-|TRBV19
TGTGCCAGTAGCCGCTATGGGACTAGCTACGAGCAGTACTTC
CASSRYGTSYEQYF
>-|TRBJ2-7|-|TRBV7-9
TGTGCCAGCAGCTCGACCGACAGGATCTACGACGAGCAGTACTTC
CASSSTDRIYDEQYF
>TRBD1|TRBJ2-5|-|TRBV29-1
TGCAGCGAGTTGACAGGGAAAGAGACCCAGTACTTC
CSELTGKETQYF
>TRBD1|TRBJ2-5|-|TRBV29-1
TGCAGCATCTCGAGACAGGGTACGACCCAGTACTTC
CSISRQGTTQYF
>-|TRBJ2-5|-|TRBV2
TGTGCCAGCAGTGAAAGGAACTATAGGGGAGAGACCCAGTACTTC
CASSERNYRGETQYF
>-|TRBJ1-2|once|TRBV5-1
TGCGCCAGCAGCTTGGGACATTCCTACTATGGCTACACCTTC
CASSLGHSYYGYTF
>TRBD1|TRBJ1-2|-|TRBV5-1
TGCGCCAGCAGCTTGGGACCGGGACAGGGGGCGCGGGCATCTAAGACTAACTATGGCTACACCTTC
CASSLGPGQGARASKTNYGYTF
>TRBD1|TRBJ2-1|-|TRBV5-4
TGTGCCAGCACCAGGGACAGCTCCTACAATGAGCAGTTCTTC
CASTRDSSYNEQFF
>-|TRBJ2-7|once|TRBV5-6
TGTGCCAGCAGCACTCCAAGCAAGGAATACAGGGAACACTACGAGCAGTACTTC
CASSTPSKEYREHYEQYF
>TRBD1|TRBJ2-7|few|TRBV7-9
TGTGCCAGCAGCTTAGGGCAGGGGGCGTACGAGCAGTACTTC
CASSLGQGAYEQYF
>TRBD2|TRBJ2-1|-|TRBV11-2
TGTGCCAGCAGAGGAGCGGGGGCACCGTACAATGAGCAGTTCTTC
CASRGAGAPYNEQFF
>TRBD1|TRBJ1-2|-|TRBV27
TGTGCCAGCAGCCAAAAAATGACAGGGCCAGCTAACTATGGCTACACCTTC
CASSQKMTGPANYGYTF
>TRBD2|TRBJ2-2|-|TRBV12-5
TGTGCTAGTGGTTTGGTAGAGGTCCTAGCGGGGGGGATGAACACCGGGGAGCTGTTTTTT
CASGLVEVLAGGMNTGELFF
>-|TRBJ1-2|-|TRBV11-2
TGTGCCAGCAGCTCCGGGCAGGGGTATGGCTACACCTTC
CASSSGQGYGYTF
>-|TRBJ2-1|-|TRBV28
TGTGCCAGCAGTTTTACCTCGGGGAGGCCCAATGAGCAGTTCTTC
CASSFTSGRPNEQFF
>-|TRBJ1-2|-|TRBV2
TGTGCCAGCGAGGGTGGCAGGTCCTATGGCTACACCTTC
CASEGGRSYGYTF
>-|TRBJ2-2|-|TRBV6-4
TGTGCCAGCAGTGAGGGCCTGAACACCGGGGAGCTGTTTTTT
CASSEGLNTGELFF
>-|TRBJ2-7|-|TRBV20-1
TGCAGTGCCAAGGACTATCCGCAGTACTTC
CSAKDYPQYF
>-|TRBJ2-2|few|TRBV5-1
TGCGCCAGCAGCTCGGTCGACAACTCGAACACCGGGGAGCTGTTTTTT
CASSSVDNSNTGELFF
>-|TRBJ2-1|-|TRBV6-5
TGTGCCAGCGGGAGGAAGGCCTACAATGAGCAGTTCTTC
CASGRKAYNEQFF